This TCR beta chain was sequenced for a study of memory CD4+ T cells and cytomegalovirus serostatus. Repertoires were generated with immunoSEQ multiplex PCR, while TCRdb's copy carries only in-frame clones and drops some. Of under 55,000 clones listed, around 81% are singletons. The CDR3 is made up of 10 amino acids. V shed 3 bases and J shed 4 bases, with 1 base lying between them. Germline V gene sequence: CDR1 WSHSY, CDR2 SAAADI. The sort gate was single viable CD3+CD4+CD8-CD45RO+ cells for memory CD4+ T cells. What was sequenced was memory CD4+ T cells from blood. The chain is built from TRBV10-2 and TRBJ2-7; D ambiguous. This TCR was sampled from an adult in good health and CMV-seronegative. The CDR3 DNA reads TGCGCCAGCAGTGATTACGAGCAGTACTTC. It encodes CASSDYEQYF.